This entry concerns a single T cell receptor (beta chain). The record originates from a study of blood T cell repertoires in COVID-19. Study information: Nucleic acid was either cDNA or gDNA, and it came from T cells, B-cell-depleted T cells, or PBMCs.

V lost 5 bases and J lost 9; bases outside the gene matches: 10. The CDR3 runs 14 residues. CDR1 MNHEY and CDR2 SVGAGI come from the germline V gene. Generated by immunoSEQ multiplex PCR, the TCRdb table keeps only in-frame clones and is missing some. The repertoire includes about 280,000 clones, roughly 87% of them detected once, and over 2% sits in the top ten. The chain uses TRBV6-5 and TRBJ1-1, with TRBD1 matching 9 bases. The sequenced sample consisted of peripheral blood. This sequence originates from a woman aged 45-65 years who had recovered from COVID-19. This chain's CDR3 is CASSNRDRVFQAFF. CDR3 nucleotide sequence: TGTGCCAGCAGTAATCGGGACAGGGTCTTTCAAGCTTTCTTT.